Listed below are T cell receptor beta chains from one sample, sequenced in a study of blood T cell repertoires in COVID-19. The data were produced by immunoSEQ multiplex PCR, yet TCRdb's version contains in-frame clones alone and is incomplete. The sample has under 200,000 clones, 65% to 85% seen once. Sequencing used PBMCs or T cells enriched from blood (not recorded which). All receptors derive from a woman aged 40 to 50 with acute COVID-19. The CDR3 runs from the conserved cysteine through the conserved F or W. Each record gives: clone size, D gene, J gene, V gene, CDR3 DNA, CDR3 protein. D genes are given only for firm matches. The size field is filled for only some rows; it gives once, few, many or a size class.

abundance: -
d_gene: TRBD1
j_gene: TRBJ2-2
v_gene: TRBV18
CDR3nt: TGTGCCAGCTCACAGGGACAGGGAGTAATCGGGGAGCTGTTTTTT
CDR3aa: CASSQGQGVIGELFF

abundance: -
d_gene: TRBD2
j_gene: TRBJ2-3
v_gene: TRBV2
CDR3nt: TGTGCCAGCAGTGATTGGGGCGGGAGTACCGCAGATACGCAGTATTTT
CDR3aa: CASSDWGGSTADTQYF

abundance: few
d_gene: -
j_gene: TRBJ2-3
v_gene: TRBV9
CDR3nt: TGTGCCAGCAGCGTAGGCGTTCGGGGAAGCACAGATACGCAGTATTTT
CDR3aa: CASSVGVRGSTDTQYF

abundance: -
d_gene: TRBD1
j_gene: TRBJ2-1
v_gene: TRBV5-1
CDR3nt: TGCGCCAGCAGCCGCCTAGGGACAGTCTCCTACAATGAGCAGTTCTTC
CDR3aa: CASSRLGTVSYNEQFF

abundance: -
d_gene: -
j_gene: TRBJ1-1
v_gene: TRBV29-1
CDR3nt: TGCAGCCCTCCGGACATGAACACTGAAGCTTTCTTT
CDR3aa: CSPPDMNTEAFF

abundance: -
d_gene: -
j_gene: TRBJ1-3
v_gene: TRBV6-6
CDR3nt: TGTGCCAGCAGTCACGACAGGAGCCCAGCTGCCACCATATATTTT
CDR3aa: CASSHDRSPAATIYF

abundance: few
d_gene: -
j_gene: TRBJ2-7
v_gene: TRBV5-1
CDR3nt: TGCGCCAGCAGCTTGGGACAGGTGACCGGGACTACCTTCTACGAGCAGTACTTC
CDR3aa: CASSLGQVTGTTFYEQYF

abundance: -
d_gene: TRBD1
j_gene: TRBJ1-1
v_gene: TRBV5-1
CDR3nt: TGCGCCAGCAGTTGGGGACAGGGGGACACTGAAGCTTTCTTT
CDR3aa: CASSWGQGDTEAFF

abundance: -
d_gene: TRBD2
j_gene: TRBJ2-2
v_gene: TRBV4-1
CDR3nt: TGCGCCAGCAGCCAGGGAGGACTAGCTCATAACACCGGGGAGCTGTTTTTT
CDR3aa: CASSQGGLAHNTGELFF

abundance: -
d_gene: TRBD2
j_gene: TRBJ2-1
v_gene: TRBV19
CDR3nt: TGTGCCAGTAGTAAGCTAGCGGGAGGAGGAACGGGGACCTATGAGCAGTTCTTC
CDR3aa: CASSKLAGGGTGTYEQFF

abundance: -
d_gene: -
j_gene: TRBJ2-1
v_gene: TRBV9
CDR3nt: TGTGCCAGCAGCGCCGACGGGGGAGGATACAATGAGCAGTTCTTC
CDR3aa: CASSADGGGYNEQFF

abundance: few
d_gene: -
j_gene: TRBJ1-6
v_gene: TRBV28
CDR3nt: TGTGCCAGCAGAAGCGGGCAGTATAATTCACCCCTCCACTTT
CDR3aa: CASRSGQYNSPLHF

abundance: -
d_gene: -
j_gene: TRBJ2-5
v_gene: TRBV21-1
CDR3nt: TGTGCCGTAAATGAAGCGGGAGTCGGAGAGACCCAGTACTTC
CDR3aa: CAVNEAGVGETQYF

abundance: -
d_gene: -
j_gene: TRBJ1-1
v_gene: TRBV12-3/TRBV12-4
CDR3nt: TGTGCCAGCAGTTTATCCGGGAACACTGAAGCTTTCTTT
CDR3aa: CASSLSGNTEAFF

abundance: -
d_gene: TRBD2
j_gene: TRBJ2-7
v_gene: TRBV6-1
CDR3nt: TGTGCCAGCAGTGAAGCGCTTGCGGGGGGGTACGAGCAGTACTTC
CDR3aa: CASSEALAGGYEQYF

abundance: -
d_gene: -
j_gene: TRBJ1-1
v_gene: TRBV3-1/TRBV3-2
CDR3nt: TGTGCCAGCAGTCAGACAGAGAACACTGAAGCTTTCTTT
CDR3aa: CASSQTENTEAFF

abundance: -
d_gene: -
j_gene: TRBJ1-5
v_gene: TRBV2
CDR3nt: TGTGCCAGCAGGCGCGATCTGGGAGGCAATCAGCCCCAGCATTTT
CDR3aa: CASRRDLGGNQPQHF

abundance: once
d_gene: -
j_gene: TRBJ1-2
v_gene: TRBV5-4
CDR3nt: TGTGCCAGCAGCTTGGCGAGGCCTGAGGGAGGCTACACCTTC
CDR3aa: CASSLARPEGGYTF

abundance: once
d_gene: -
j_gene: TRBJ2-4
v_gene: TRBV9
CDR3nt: TGTGCCAGCAGCGGACTGGACTTAAACATTCAGTACTTC
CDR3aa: CASSGLDLNIQYF

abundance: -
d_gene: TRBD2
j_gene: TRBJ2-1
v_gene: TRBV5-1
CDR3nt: TGCGCCAGCAGGGAGCGGGAGGCGGTTGGGCAGTTCTTC
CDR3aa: CASREREAVGQFF

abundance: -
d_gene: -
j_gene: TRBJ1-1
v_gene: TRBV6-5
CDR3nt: TGTGCCAGCAGTTACCCCGGACAGAACACTGAAGCTTTCTTT
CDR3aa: CASSYPGQNTEAFF

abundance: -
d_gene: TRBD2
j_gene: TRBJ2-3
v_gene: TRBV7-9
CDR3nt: TGTGCCAGCAGCTTAGGTCAAGCGGGAGCGATAACAGATACGCAGTATTTT
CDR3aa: CASSLGQAGAITDTQYF

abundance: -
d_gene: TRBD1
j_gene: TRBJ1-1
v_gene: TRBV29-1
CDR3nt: TGCAGCGTCATACAGGGGATGAACACTGAAGCTTTCTTT
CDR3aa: CSVIQGMNTEAFF

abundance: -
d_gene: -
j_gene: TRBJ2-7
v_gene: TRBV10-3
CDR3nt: TGTGCCACCTCAGGGGCGTACGAGCAGTACTTC
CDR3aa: CATSGAYEQYF

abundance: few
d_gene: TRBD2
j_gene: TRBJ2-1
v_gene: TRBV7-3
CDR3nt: TGTGCCAGCAGCCCGACCGGGGAGGGCGGGCTTAATGAGCAGTTCTTC
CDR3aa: CASSPTGEGGLNEQFF

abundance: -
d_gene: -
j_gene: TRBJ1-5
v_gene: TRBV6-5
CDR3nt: TGTGCCAGCAGTCCCCACCAGAACAATCAGCCCCAGCATTTT
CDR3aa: CASSPHQNNQPQHF

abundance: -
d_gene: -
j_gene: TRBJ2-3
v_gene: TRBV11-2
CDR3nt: TGTGCCAGCAGCTATGTAACTAGAGCCTCTAGCACAGATACGCAGTATTTT
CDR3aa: CASSYVTRASSTDTQYF

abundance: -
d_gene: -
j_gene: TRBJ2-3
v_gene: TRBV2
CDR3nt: TGTGCCAGCAGTGAAGATCTGCCCGGGAGCACAGATACGCAGTATTTT
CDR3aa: CASSEDLPGSTDTQYF

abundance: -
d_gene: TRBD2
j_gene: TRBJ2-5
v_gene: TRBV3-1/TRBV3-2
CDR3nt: TGTGCCAGCAGCCAAGATAAAGGACTAGCAGGAGAGACCCAGTACTTC
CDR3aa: CASSQDKGLAGETQYF

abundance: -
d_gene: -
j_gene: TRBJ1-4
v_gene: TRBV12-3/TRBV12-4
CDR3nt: TGTGCCAGCAGTTATGCTCAACGGGGACTGTTTTTT
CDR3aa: CASSYAQRGLFF

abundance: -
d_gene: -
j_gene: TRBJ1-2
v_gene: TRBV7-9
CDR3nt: TGTGCCAGCAGCCGACAGGTTCCAGCTAACTATGGCTACACCTTC
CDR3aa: CASSRQVPANYGYTF

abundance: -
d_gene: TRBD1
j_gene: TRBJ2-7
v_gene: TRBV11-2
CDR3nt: TGTGCCAGCACCAAGGACAGGGTAACCTACGAGCAGTACTTC
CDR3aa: CASTKDRVTYEQYF

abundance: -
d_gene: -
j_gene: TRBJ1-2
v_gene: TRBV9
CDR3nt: TGTGCCAGCAGCGTAGATGGAGGGTCGGCGGACTATGGCTACACCTTC
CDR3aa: CASSVDGGSADYGYTF

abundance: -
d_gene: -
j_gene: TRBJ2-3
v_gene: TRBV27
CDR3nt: TGTGCCAGCAGCCTACAGAGGGTTAGCACAGATACGCAGTATTTT
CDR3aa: CASSLQRVSTDTQYF

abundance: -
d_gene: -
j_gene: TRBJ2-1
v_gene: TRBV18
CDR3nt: TGTGCCAGCTCACCACTGATTACTCAGGGAATTAGCGGTGAGCAGTTCTTC
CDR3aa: CASSPLITQGISGEQFF

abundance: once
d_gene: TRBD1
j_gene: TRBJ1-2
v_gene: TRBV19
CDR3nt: TGTGCCAGTAGTTCAGGGGGAGCTTGGCGCTACACCTTC
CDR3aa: CASSSGGAWRYTF

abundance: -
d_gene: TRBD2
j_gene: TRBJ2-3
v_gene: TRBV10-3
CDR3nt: TGTGCCATCAGTCCGACTAGCGGATCCACAGATACGCAGTATTTT
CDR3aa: CAISPTSGSTDTQYF